The 4 T cell receptor beta chains presented below share a single source sample, sequenced in a study of regulatory T cells in long-lasting Graves disease. Through Arm-PCR of CDR3 regions and iRepertoire HTBI primers, TCR beta libraries were built. In TCRdb, the multiplex PCR reads were re-called with MiXCR into one record per CDR3 protein. The repertoire holds 320,000 or so distinct CDR3 sequences, with under 20% as singletons. Time point here: newly diagnosed GD, antithyroid drugs for less than 3 months. The TCR library used RNA extracted from PBMCs. The sample here was peripheral blood mononuclear cells (PBMCs), taken at new diagnosis, from a patient treated with antithyroid drugs. All receptors come from a female donor with Graves disease.

This clonotype appeared many times. The chain joins TRBV10-3 to TRBJ2-1, with TRBD2 matching 13 bases. With V trimmed by 10 bases and J by 1 base, 10 bases remained unmatched. Looked up from germline, CDR1 is ENHRY and CDR2 is SYGVKD. The CDR3 is 17 residues long. The CDR3 DNA sequence: TGTGCCACCTACCCTGGACTAGCGGGAGTTTCCTACAATGAGCAGTTCTTC. This gives the protein CATYPGLAGVSYNEQFF.

V gene TRBV29-1 combines with J gene TRBJ2-7; 7 bases map to TRBD1. Looked up from germline, CDR1 is SQVTM and CDR2 is ANQGSEA. This CDR3 comprises 15 residues. V lost 6 bases to trimming and J lost 4 bases; unmatched junction nucleotides: 15. The CDR3 is CSVGASWDSYYEQYF. The CDR3 DNA reads TGCAGCGTGGGGGCCTCTTGGGACAGTTATTACGAGCAGTACTTC.

The CDR3 region has the DNA TGTGCCAGCCTCGGCAGGGGACAAGATACGCAGTATTTT. This gives the protein CASLGRGQDTQYF. The chain is built from TRBV2 and TRBJ2-3; D possibly corresponds to TRBD1 (6 bases). V dropped 8 bases and J dropped 5 bases, with 14 bases sitting between them. Per the germline V gene, CDR1 is SNHLY and CDR2 is FYNNEI. This CDR3 is 13 amino acids long. Full variable domain (missing parts from reference TRBV2 and TRBJ2-3): EPEVTQTPSHQVTQMGQEVILRCVPISNHLYFYWYRQILGQKVEFLVSFYNNEISEKSEIFDDQFSVERPDGSNFTLKIRSTKLEDSAMYFCASLGRGQDTQYFGPGTRLTVL.

This clonotype was seen at least ten times. The chain recombines TRBV2 with TRBJ1-2; D is perhaps TRBD1 (6 bases). The CDR3 loop spans 14 amino acids. Germline assignment: CDR1 SNHLY and CDR2 FYNNEI. Trimming left V 8 bases short and J 3 bases short, with 16 bases between. This CDR3 reads CASRLQGLDYGYTF. DNA of the CDR3: TGTGCCAGCCGATTACAGGGATTGGACTATGGCTACACCTTC.